These 32 T cell receptor beta chains were sequenced from one sample in a study of shared clonotypes between healthy human individuals. Using immunoSEQ multiplex PCR, the repertoire was profiled, and TCRdb retains in-frame clones only, with some absent. Here the sample spans 1.6 million or so clones, roughly 96% being singletons. The material sequenced was naive CD4+ T cells sorted from blood. As for subset: CD45RA+ positively selected. The receptors come from a man aged 25 to 40 in good health.

The chain employs TRBV20-1 and TRBJ1-1; D remains ambiguous. CDR3 length: 10 amino acids. CDR1 and CDR2 from the germline V gene are DFQATT and SNEGSKA (reference sequence). V lost 6 bases, J lost 4 bases, and 6 bases lay in between. The CDR3 DNA reads TGCAGTGCGGGGAGCACTGAAGCTTTCTTT. It specifies CSAGSTEAFF.

The rearrangement links TRBV9 to TRBJ1-3; D is possibly TRBD1 (5 bases). Germline V lookup: CDR1 SGDLS, CDR2 YYNGEE. The CDR3 is 15 amino acids. The V and J ends lost 0 bases and 3 bases respectively, with 10 bases between them. CDR3 DNA: TGTGCCAGCAGCGTAGCAGGGAAACTTGGAAACACCATATATTTT. Translated, it gives CASSVAGKLGNTIYF.

The rearrangement uses TRBV11-2 and TRBJ2-5; 10 positions match TRBD1. CDR3 length equals 15 residues. With 7 bases clipped from V and 5 bases from J, the junction kept 10 bases outside the gene matches. Looked up from germline, CDR1 is SGHAT and CDR2 is FQNNGV. CDR3 amino acids: CASTERDRGRETQYF. The DNA of the CDR3 is TGTGCCAGCACCGAACGGGACAGGGGTCGGGAGACCCAGTACTTC.

This clone was seen only once. Other DNA sequences in this sample translate to the same CDR3. This rearrangement joins TRBV18 to TRBJ2-7; 9 bases line up with TRBD1. The CDR3 totals 15 residues. Germline V CDR1 and CDR2: KGHSH, LQKENI. With 4 bases clipped from V and 1 base from J, the junction kept 5 bases outside the gene matches. CDR3 nucleotides: TGTGCCAGCTCACAGGACAGGGGACGGTCCTACGAGCAGTACTTC. It translates to CASSQDRGRSYEQYF. Filled out from reference TRBV18 and TRBJ2-7, the complete variable domain reads NAGVMQNPRHLVRRRGQEARLRCSPMKGHSHVYWYRQLPEEGLKFMVYLQKENIIDESGMPKERFSAEFPKEGPSILRIQQVVRGDSAAYFCASSQDRGRSYEQYFGPGTRLTVT.

J is TRBJ2-2 and V is TRBV9, with a tentative D call TRBD1 (6 bases). The length of the CDR3 is 15 residues. The germline V gene has CDR1 SGDLS and CDR2 YYNGEE. Trimming shortened V by 4 bases and J by 1 base, and 11 bases separated the two germline ends. CDR3 DNA: TGTGCCAGCAGCCAAGGGGGAGAGAACACCGGGGAGCTGTTTTTT. Amino acid sequence: CASSQGGENTGELFF.

This chain joins TRBV11-3 and TRBJ2-3, with 11 bases that match TRBD2. The CDR3 is made up of 17 amino acids. The germline gives CDR1 SGHNT, CDR2 YENEEA. The J segment lost 0 bases and the V segment lost 5 bases, leaving 7 bases of the junction unmatched. The CDR3, as DNA: TGTGCCAGCAGCACCCGACTAGCGGGAACTAGCACAGATACGCAGTATTTT. Its protein product is CASSTRLAGTSTDTQYF.

The CDR3 DNA reads as TGTGCCAGCAGTCCTCCCGGGACTAGGGGGGAGACCCAGTACTTC. It encodes CASSPPGTRGETQYF. The V and J genes are TRBV2 and TRBJ2-5; 8 bases fit TRBD2. V was clipped by 5 bases and J by 5 bases; unmatched bases: 10. Germline V gene sequence: CDR1 SNHLY, CDR2 FYNNEI. This CDR3 contains 15 residues.

The V gene is TRBV10-3, the J gene TRBJ2-1; TRBD2 agrees at 8 bases. Germline CDR1 is ENHRY and CDR2 is SYGVKD. There are 14 residues in the CDR3. With V trimmed by 7 bases and J by 6 bases, 8 bases remained unmatched. CDR3 nucleotide sequence: TGTGCCATCACTACAAGCGGGAGATCCAATGAGCAGTTCTTC. This codes for CAITTSGRSNEQFF.

The table lists this clone with a count of one. This sequence joins TRBV5-1 and TRBJ2-5; D ambiguous. The CDR3 is 14 residues long. V was shortened by 4 bases and J by 0 bases, with 10 bases between the two germline ends. Germline V gene lookup returns CDR1 SGHRS and CDR2 YFSETQ. The CDR3 bases are TGCGCCAGCAGCGTCTTGGGGTACCAAGAGACCCAGTACTTC. Amino acid sequence: CASSVLGYQETQYF.

The CDR3 DNA reads as TGCAGCGGGGGGAGAGACACTGAAGCTTTCTTT. Protein: CSGGRDTEAFF. V is TRBV29-1 and J is TRBJ1-1; possible D gene TRBD1, 5 bases. CDR3 length: 11 residues. With 7 bases removed from V and 3 bases from J, the gap between germline ends came to 9 bases. Looked up from germline, CDR1 is SQVTM and CDR2 is ANQGSEA.

CDR3 sequence (DNA): TGTGCCAGCAGTGAATCCCACAGTTACCAAGAGACCCAGTACTTC. It encodes CASSESHSYQETQYF. The chain uses TRBV25-1 and TRBJ2-5; D is unresolved. The CDR3 extends over 15 amino acids. Per germline, CDR1 MGHDK and CDR2 SYGVNS. Trimming removed 1 base at V and 0 bases at J, with 9 bases between.

CDR3 residues: CASSLFSVWSLDTEAFF. DNA of the CDR3: TGTGCCAGCAGCTTGTTTAGCGTGTGGTCCCTTGACACTGAAGCTTTCTTT. The rearrangement joins TRBV5-5 to TRBJ1-1; D is ambiguous. CDR1 and CDR2 from the germline V gene are SGHKS and YYEKEE (reference sequence). V was clipped by 1 base and J by 3 bases, with 19 bases between them. This CDR3 has 17 amino acids.

J is TRBJ1-2 and V is TRBV30; D is unclear. The germline V and J ends were trimmed by 2 bases and 4 bases, with 14 bases remaining between them. The CDR3 length is 14 residues. Germline V gives CDR1 GTSNPN, CDR2 SVGIG (reference sequence). The CDR3 region is CAWSWSGGSYGYTF. The CDR3 coding sequence is TGTGCCTGGAGTTGGAGCGGAGGGAGCTATGGCTACACCTTC.

This chain links TRBV29-1 with TRBJ1-1; no definite D call. This CDR3 has 12 amino acids. Germline loops: CDR1 SQVTM, CDR2 ANQGSEA. V was shortened by 4 bases and J by 1 base, with 7 bases between the two germline ends. CDR3 sequence reads: CSVAHPNTEAFF. CDR3 DNA: TGCAGCGTTGCCCACCCGAACACTGAAGCTTTCTTT. The complete variable domain, with remaining parts taken from reference TRBV29-1 and TRBJ1-1, reads SAVISQKPSRDICQRGTSLTIQCQVDSQVTMMFWYRQQPGQSLTLIATANQGSEATYESGFVIDKFPISRPNLTFSTLTVSNMSPEDSSIYLCSVAHPNTEAFFGQGTRLTVV.

CDR3 bases: TGTGCCAGCAGTTTTAGAGACCGTACCTACGAGCAGTACTTC. Translating gives CASSFRDRTYEQYF. The V and J genes are TRBV28 and TRBJ2-7; no definite D call. Germline lookup yields CDR1 MDHEN and CDR2 SYDVKM. V was pared by 3 bases and J by 2 bases, with 11 bases between. There are 14 residues in the CDR3.

The chain employs TRBV30 and TRBJ2-7; the D call may be TRBD1 or TRBD2 (5 bases each). This CDR3 contains 14 residues. The germline V gene encodes CDR1 GTSNPN and CDR2 SVGIG (reference sequence). V lost 0 bases to trimming and J lost 3 bases, with 12 bases between them. CDR3 loop: CAWSVGVGVYEQYF. The CDR3 bases are TGTGCCTGGAGTGTCGGGGTAGGGGTCTACGAGCAGTACTTC.

The chain joins TRBV2 to TRBJ1-2; D may be TRBD1 (6 bases). This CDR3 contains 14 residues. The V gene lost 6 bases and the J gene lost 6 bases, with 17 bases spanning the gap. Germline V CDR1 and CDR2: SNHLY, FYNNEI. The CDR3 loop reads CASSHLRQVDGYTF. The CDR3 region has the DNA TGTGCCAGCAGCCACCTCCGACAGGTTGATGGCTACACCTTC.

This clone occurred once. V is TRBV28 and J is TRBJ1-5; 8 bases align to TRBD1. CDR1 is MDHEN and CDR2 is SYDVKM in the germline V gene. Trimming at V came to 3 bases and at J to 4 bases, leaving 8 bases not matched to a gene. The CDR3 sequence is 16 residues long. The CDR3 loop is CASSFPRDRLNQPQHF. The CDR3, as DNA: TGTGCCAGCAGTTTCCCACGGGACAGGTTGAATCAGCCCCAGCATTTT.

The chain couples TRBV10-3 to TRBJ2-5, with D possibly being TRBD1 (6 bases). This CDR3 is 13 amino acids long. V gave up 10 bases and J gave up 0 bases, with 12 bases separating them. CDR1 is ENHRY and CDR2 is SYGVKD in the germline V gene. CDR3 in amino acids: CATHTGYQETQYF. CDR3 sequence (DNA): TGTGCCACGCACACAGGGTACCAAGAGACCCAGTACTTC.

This clone was observed a single time. The genes are TRBV29-1 and TRBJ2-1; maybe TRBD2 (6 bases). Germline V gives CDR1 SQVTM, CDR2 ANQGSEA. This CDR3 has 16 amino acids. With 7 bases removed from V and 4 bases from J, the gap between germline ends came to 23 bases. The CDR3 DNA reads as TGCAGCGCCCTCCCTCTAACGGGAGAACGTTACAATGAGCAGTTCTTC. This gives the protein CSALPLTGERYNEQFF.

The chain uses TRBV20-1 and TRBJ2-7; D not resolved. This CDR3 contains 10 residues. Germline lookup yields CDR1 DFQATT and CDR2 SNEGSKA (reference sequence). V lost 5 bases to trimming and J lost 6 bases, with 8 bases between them. CDR3 residues: CSAGHFEQYF. CDR3 DNA: TGCAGTGCTGGCCATTTCGAGCAGTACTTC.

This clone appeared once. Different DNA sequences within this sample yield the same CDR3. V and J are TRBV11-2 and TRBJ2-1; 11 bases are shared with TRBD2. The germline gives CDR1 SGHAT, CDR2 FQNNGV. This CDR3 region has 16 residues. The V gene end was trimmed by 5 bases and the J gene end by 1 base; junction bases not matched to a gene: 4. The CDR3 DNA reads TGTGCCAGCAGCCTGGGGACTAGCGGATCCTACAATGAGCAGTTCTTC. It encodes CASSLGTSGSYNEQFF.

This chain uses TRBV5-5 with TRBJ2-1, with D uncertain. This CDR3 spans 13 amino acids. The V end lost 4 bases, the J end lost 10 bases, and 15 bases lay between the germline ends. Germline V gene sequence: CDR1 SGHKS, CDR2 YYEKEE (reference sequence). CDR3 sequence (DNA): TGTGCCAGCAGCCCTCGGACCCCCCGCGAGCAGTTCTTC. It specifies CASSPRTPREQFF.

The rearrangement links TRBV19 to TRBJ2-6, with 10 bases matching TRBD1. The CDR3 length is 18 residues. Losses at the gene ends were 5 bases for V and 2 bases for J; bases not matched to a gene: 9. Germline assignment: CDR1 LNHDA and CDR2 SQIVND (reference sequence). The CDR3 protein is CASSLMGQGFPGANVLTF. In nucleotides, the CDR3 is TGTGCCAGTAGTTTAATGGGACAGGGGTTCCCTGGGGCCAACGTCCTGACTTTC. The full variable domain, completed using reference TRBV19 and TRBJ2-6, is DGGITQSPKYLFRKEGQNVTLSCEQNLNHDAMYWYRQDPGQGLRLIYYSQIVNDFQKGDIAEGYSVSREKKESFPLTVTSAQKNPTAFYLCASSLMGQGFPGANVLTFGAGSRLTVL.

V usage is TRBV20-1 and J usage is TRBJ1-2; no clear D gene. From germline, CDR1 is DFQATT and CDR2 SNEGSKA (reference sequence). Deletions cut 2 bases from V and 7 bases from J, with 8 bases between. The CDR3 extends over 11 amino acids. CDR3 sequence (DNA): TGCAGTGCTAGAAGGCAGCCTGGCTACACCTTC. Translating it yields CSARRQPGYTF.

The chain uses TRBV27 and TRBJ2-1; D uncertain. V lost 3 bases to trimming and J lost 2 bases, with 17 bases between them. In germline, CDR1 is MNHEY, CDR2 SMNVEV (reference sequence). The length of the CDR3 is 17 residues. The CDR3: CASSFSRQTSAYNEQFF. The CDR3 nucleotides are TGTGCCAGCAGTTTTTCCCGACAAACGAGTGCCTACAATGAGCAGTTCTTC.

The rearrangement links TRBV21-1 to TRBJ2-1; the table names TRBD2, a call not compared with the DNA. TRBV21-1 has pseudogene status. The CDR3 has 14 amino acids. The CDR3 DNA follows: TGTGCCAGCAGTTGGGACTGCGGGTGCAATGAGCAGTTCTTC. Translating gives CASSWDCGCNEQFF.

This chain uses TRBV9 with TRBJ2-1; 8 bases line up with TRBD2. The germline CDR1 and CDR2 sequences are SGDLS and YYNGEE. The CDR3 covers 14 residues. With 0 bases clipped from V and 7 bases from J, the junction kept 3 bases outside the gene matches. In nucleotides, the CDR3 is TGTGCCAGCAGCGTAGTCGGCGGGAGGAATGAGCAGTTCTTC. Translated, it gives CASSVVGGRNEQFF.

Worth noting for this clone: The same CDR3 arises from other DNA sequences in this sample as well. The CDR3 reads CSVGTGSGANVLTF. In nucleotides, the CDR3 is TGCAGCGTGGGGACAGGGAGTGGGGCCAACGTCCTGACTTTC. V usage is TRBV29-1 and J usage is TRBJ2-6; 9 bases line up with TRBD1. CDR1 SQVTM and CDR2 ANQGSEA come from the germline V gene. The J segment lost 3 bases and the V segment lost 6 bases, leaving 3 bases of the junction unmatched. The CDR3 has 14 residues.

V and J are TRBV4-3 and TRBJ2-2; TRBD1 or TRBD2 may be the D gene (6 bases each). Germline lookup yields CDR1 LGHNA and CDR2 YSLEER. Trimming took 0 bases from V and 6 from J, leaving 11 bases between them. This CDR3 is built from 15 residues. The CDR3, as DNA: TGCGCCAGCAGCCAAGATTTAAGGGGGGCCGGGGAGCTGTTTTTT. It specifies CASSQDLRGAGELFF.

The gene calls are TRBV5-1 and TRBJ2-7; the D call may be TRBD1 or TRBD2 (5 bases each). V gave up 0 bases and J gave up 5 bases, with 21 bases separating them. CDR1 and CDR2 (germline): SGHRS, YFSETQ. The CDR3 totals 17 residues. CDR3 loop: CASSLVYRSGRENEQYF. The CDR3 bases are TGCGCCAGCAGCTTGGTCTATCGGAGTGGCAGGGAGAACGAGCAGTACTTC.

This chain links TRBV28 with TRBJ1-4; perhaps TRBD1 as D (5 bases). The CDR3 extends over 11 amino acids. V gave up 6 bases and J gave up 8 bases, with 7 bases separating them. The V gene's germline CDR1 is MDHEN and CDR2 SYDVKM. CDR3 coding DNA: TGTGCCAGCAGGAGGGGCGAAAAACTGTTTTTT. Translating gives CASRRGEKLFF.